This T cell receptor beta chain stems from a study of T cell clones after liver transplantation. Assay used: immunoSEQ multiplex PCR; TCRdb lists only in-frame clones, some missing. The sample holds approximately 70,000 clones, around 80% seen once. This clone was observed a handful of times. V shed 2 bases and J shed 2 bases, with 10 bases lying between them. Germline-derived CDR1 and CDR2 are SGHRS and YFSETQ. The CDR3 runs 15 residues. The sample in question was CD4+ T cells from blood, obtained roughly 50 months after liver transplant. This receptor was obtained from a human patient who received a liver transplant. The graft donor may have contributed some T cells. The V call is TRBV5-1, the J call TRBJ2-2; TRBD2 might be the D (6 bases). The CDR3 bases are TGCGCCAGCAGCTTATCCGGGGGAAACACCGGGGAGCTGTTTTTT. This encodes CASSLSGGNTGELFF.